This T cell receptor (beta chain) comes out of a study of post-analysis software for immune sequencing data. Study at large: There were relapsing-remitting, secondary progressive and progressive-relapsing multiple sclerosis among the disease courses included. General study results and limits: Five TRBV segments appeared more often in patients than in controls, and TRBV5-6, TRBV5-1 and TRBV20-1 were among these. Clustering by F measure revealed strong co-clustering among samples prepared together in one batch.

Unique molecular identifiers featured in each of the TCR beta cDNA libraries. TCRdb recomputed calls from the PCR reads with MiXCR, one row per CDR3 protein. The sample holds hundreds of thousands of distinct CDR3 sequences; around a third are singletons and the top ten take about an eighth. The length of the CDR3 is 15 residues. V shed 5 bases and J shed 11 bases, with 24 bases lying between them. CDR1 SGHTA and CDR2 FQGNSA come from the germline V gene. This clonotype was seen ten or more times. Its antigen is unidentified. The chain carries TRBV7-2 and TRBJ2-5; either TRBD1 or TRBD2 may fit D (5 bases each). The sequenced material came from blood. This TCR was recovered from a girl aged 10 to 17 with multiple sclerosis. CDR3 nucleotide sequence: TGTGCCAGCAGCCATTCCGGGCCCGGGGCGGATGAGCAGTACTTC. It translates to CASSHSGPGADEQYF. Together with reference TRBV7-2 and TRBJ2-5, the CDR3 gives the full variable domain: GAGVSQSPSNKVTEKGKDVELRCDPISGHTALYWYRQSLGQGLEFLIYFQGNSAPDKSGLPSDRFSAERTGGSVSTLTIQRTQQEDSAVYLCASSHSGPGADEQYFGPGTRLLVL.